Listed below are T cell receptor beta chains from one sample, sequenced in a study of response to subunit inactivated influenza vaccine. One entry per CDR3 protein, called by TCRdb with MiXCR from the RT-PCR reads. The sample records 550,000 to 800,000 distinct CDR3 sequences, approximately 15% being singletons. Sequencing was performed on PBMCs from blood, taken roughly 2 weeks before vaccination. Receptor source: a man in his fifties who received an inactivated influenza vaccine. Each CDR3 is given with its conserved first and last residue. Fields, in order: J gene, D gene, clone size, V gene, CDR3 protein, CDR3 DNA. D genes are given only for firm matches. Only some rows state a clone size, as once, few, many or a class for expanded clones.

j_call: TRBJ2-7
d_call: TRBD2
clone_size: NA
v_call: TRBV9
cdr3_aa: CASASGGLGEQYF
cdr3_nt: TGTGCCAGTGCTAGCGGGGGCCTGGGCGAGCAGTACTTC

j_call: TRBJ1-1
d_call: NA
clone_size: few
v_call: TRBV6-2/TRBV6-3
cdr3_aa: CASSPEGVPGTEAFF
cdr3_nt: TGTGCCAGCAGTCCAGAGGGGGTCCCGGGGACTGAAGCTTTCTTT

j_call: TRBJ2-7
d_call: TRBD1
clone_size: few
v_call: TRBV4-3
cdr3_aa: CASSQDRDSYYEQYF
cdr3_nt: TGCGCCAGCAGCCAAGATCGGGACAGCTACTACGAGCAGTACTTC

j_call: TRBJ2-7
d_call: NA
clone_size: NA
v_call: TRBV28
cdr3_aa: CASTSYASERPYEQYF
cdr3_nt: TGTGCCAGCACCTCCTACGCCAGCGAGCGACCCTACGAGCAGTACTTC

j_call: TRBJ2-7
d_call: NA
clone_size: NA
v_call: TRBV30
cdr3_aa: CAWSGVSYEQYF
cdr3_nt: TGTGCCTGGAGCGGGGTTTCCTACGAGCAGTACTTC

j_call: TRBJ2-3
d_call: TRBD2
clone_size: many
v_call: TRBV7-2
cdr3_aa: CASRGGLAGPTDTQYF
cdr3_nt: TGTGCCAGCAGGGGGGGACTAGCGGGGCCCACAGATACGCAGTATTTT

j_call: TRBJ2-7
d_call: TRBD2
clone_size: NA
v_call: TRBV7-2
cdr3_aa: CASIPRGAGGYEQYF
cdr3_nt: TGTGCCAGCATCCCCCGTGGAGCGGGAGGTTACGAGCAGTACTTC

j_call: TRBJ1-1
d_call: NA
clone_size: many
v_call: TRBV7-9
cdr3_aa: CASSLYGSNTEAFF
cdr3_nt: TGTGCCAGCAGCTTATATGGGTCGAACACTGAAGCTTTCTTT

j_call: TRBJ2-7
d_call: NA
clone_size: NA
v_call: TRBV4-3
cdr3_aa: CASSSDSAYEQYF
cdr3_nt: TGCGCCAGCAGCTCAGACAGCGCCTACGAGCAGTACTTC

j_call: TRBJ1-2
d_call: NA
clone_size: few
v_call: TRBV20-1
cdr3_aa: CSARGDRYGYTF
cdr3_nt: TGCAGTGCTAGAGGAGACAGATATGGCTACACCTTC

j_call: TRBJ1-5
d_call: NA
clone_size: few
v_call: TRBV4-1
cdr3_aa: CASSHQNRDPNQPQHF
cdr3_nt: TGCGCCAGCAGCCATCAAAACCGGGACCCCAATCAGCCCCAGCATTTT

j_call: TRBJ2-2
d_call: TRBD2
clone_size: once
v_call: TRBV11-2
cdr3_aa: CASSLGSGVGGELFF
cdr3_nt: TGTGCCAGCAGCTTGGGTAGCGGGGTCGGCGGGGAGCTGTTTTTT

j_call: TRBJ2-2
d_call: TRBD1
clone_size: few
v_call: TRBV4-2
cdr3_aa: CASSQLTGSNTGELFF
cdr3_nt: TGTGCCAGCAGCCAGTTGACAGGGTCGAACACCGGGGAGCTGTTTTTT

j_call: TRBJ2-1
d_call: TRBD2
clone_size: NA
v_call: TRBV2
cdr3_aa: CASSRGGGAYNEQFF
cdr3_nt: TGTGCCAGCAGCCGGGGGGGAGGAGCCTACAATGAGCAGTTCTTC

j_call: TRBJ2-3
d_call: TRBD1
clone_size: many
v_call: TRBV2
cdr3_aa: CASSELEGATSNTQYF
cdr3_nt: TGTGCCAGCAGTGAACTTGAGGGGGCCACCTCAAATACGCAGTATTTT

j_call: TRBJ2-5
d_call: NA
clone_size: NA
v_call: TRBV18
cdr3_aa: CASSATETQYF
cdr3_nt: TGTGCCAGCTCAGCCACAGAGACCCAGTACTTC

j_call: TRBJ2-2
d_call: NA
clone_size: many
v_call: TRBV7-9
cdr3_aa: CASSPGSGELFF
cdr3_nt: TGTGCCAGCAGTCCAGGTAGCGGGGAGCTGTTTTTT

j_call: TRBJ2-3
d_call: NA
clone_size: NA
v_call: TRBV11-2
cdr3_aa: CASSLYPDGSTDTQYF
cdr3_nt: TGTGCCAGCAGCCTATACCCCGACGGGAGCACAGATACGCAGTATTTT

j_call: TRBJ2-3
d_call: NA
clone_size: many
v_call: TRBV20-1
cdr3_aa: CSAEDSGKGADTQYF
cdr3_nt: TGCAGTGCTGAGGACAGCGGGAAGGGCGCAGATACGCAGTATTTT

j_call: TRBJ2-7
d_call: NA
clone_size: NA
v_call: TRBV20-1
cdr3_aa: CSPGQTGEQYF
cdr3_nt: TGCAGCCCAGGACAGACCGGCGAGCAGTACTTC

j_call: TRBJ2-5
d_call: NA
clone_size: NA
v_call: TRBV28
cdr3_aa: CASSRFVGSPGETQYF
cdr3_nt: TGTGCCAGCAGCAGGTTTGTCGGGTCTCCGGGGGAGACCCAGTACTTC

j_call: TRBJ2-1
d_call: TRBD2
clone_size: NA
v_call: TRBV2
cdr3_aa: CASCSPGLAGGSSYNEQFF
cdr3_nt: TGTGCCAGCTGTTCTCCGGGACTAGCGGGAGGGAGCTCCTACAATGAGCAGTTCTTC

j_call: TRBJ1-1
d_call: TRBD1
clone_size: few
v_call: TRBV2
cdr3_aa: CASRDRGFLNTEAFF
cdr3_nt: TGTGCCAGCAGAGACAGGGGCTTCCTAAACACTGAAGCTTTCTTT

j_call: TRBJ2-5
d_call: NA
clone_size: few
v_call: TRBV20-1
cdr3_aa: CSASAGVRETQYF
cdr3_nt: TGCAGTGCTAGCGCAGGGGTAAGAGAGACCCAGTACTTC

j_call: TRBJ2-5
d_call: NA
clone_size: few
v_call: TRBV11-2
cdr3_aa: CASSLVVSGQETQYF
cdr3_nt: TGTGCCAGCAGCTTAGTAGTTAGCGGCCAGGAGACCCAGTACTTC

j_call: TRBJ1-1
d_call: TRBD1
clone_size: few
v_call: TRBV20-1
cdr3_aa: CSARRTGGWGGEAFF
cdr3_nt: TGCAGTGCTCGAAGGACAGGGGGCTGGGGTGGTGAAGCTTTCTTT

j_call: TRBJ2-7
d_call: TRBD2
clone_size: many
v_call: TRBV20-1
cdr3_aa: CSASLAGGYEQYF
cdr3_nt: TGCAGTGCTAGCCTAGCGGGGGGCTACGAGCAGTACTTC

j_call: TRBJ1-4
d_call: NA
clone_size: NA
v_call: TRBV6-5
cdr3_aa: CASSSLGTRIATNEKLFF
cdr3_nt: TGTGCCAGCAGTTCCCTAGGGACAAGGATTGCAACTAATGAAAAACTGTTTTTT

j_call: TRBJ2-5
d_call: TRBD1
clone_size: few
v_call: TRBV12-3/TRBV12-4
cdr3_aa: CASGTSYGQAETQYF
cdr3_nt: TGTGCCAGCGGAACCTCTTATGGACAGGCTGAGACCCAGTACTTC

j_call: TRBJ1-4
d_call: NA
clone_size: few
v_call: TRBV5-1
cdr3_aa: CASSFRPRGVSTNEKLFF
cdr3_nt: TGCGCCAGCAGCTTCCGCCCCAGGGGAGTTTCAACTAATGAAAAACTGTTTTTT

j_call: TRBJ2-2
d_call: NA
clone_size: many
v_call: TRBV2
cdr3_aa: CASRVTTGELFF
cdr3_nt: TGTGCCAGTCGGGTAACAACCGGGGAGCTGTTTTTT

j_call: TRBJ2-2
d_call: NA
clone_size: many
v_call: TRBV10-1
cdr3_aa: CASSESSGPGELFF
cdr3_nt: TGCGCCAGCAGTGAGTCTTCAGGGCCCGGGGAGCTGTTTTTT

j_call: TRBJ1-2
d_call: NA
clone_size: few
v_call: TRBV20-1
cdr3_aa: CSARDPEGGLAGYTF
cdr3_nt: TGCAGTGCTAGAGATCCGGAGGGGGGGCTTGCTGGCTACACCTTC

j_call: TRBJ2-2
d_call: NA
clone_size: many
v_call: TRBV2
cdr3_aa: CASRGVTNTGELFF
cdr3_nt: TGTGCCAGCAGAGGGGTTACGAACACCGGGGAGCTGTTTTTT

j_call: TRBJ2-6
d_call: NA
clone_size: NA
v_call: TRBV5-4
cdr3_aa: CASSLRHGQLSSGANVLTF
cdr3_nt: TGTGCCAGCAGCTTGAGGCATGGTCAGTTGAGCTCTGGGGCCAACGTCCTGACTTTC

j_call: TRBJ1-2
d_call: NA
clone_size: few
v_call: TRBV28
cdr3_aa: CASSFQIQISYGYTF
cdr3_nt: TGTGCCAGCAGTTTCCAGATACAAATCTCCTATGGCTACACCTTC

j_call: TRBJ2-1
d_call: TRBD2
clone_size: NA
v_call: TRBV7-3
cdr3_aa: CASSLISSGGSAEQFF
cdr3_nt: TGTGCCAGCAGCTTAATATCTAGCGGGGGTTCGGCTGAGCAGTTCTTC

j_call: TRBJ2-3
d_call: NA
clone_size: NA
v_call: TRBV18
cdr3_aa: CASSPQLGGPITNTQYF
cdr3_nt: TGTGCCAGCTCACCCCAGTTGGGGGGGCCTATCACGAATACGCAGTATTTT

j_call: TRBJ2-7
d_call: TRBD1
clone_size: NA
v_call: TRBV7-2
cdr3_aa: CASSARQGAWEQYF
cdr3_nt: TGTGCCAGCAGCGCCCGACAGGGGGCGTGGGAGCAGTACTTC

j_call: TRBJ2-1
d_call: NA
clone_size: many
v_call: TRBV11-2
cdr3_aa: CASSPGTEQFF
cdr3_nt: TGTGCCAGCAGTCCCGGGACGGAGCAGTTCTTC

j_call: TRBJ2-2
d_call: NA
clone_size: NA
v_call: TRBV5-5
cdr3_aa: CASSSVWDPYTGELFF
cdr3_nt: TGTGCCAGCAGCTCGGTCTGGGACCCATACACCGGGGAGCTGTTTTTT

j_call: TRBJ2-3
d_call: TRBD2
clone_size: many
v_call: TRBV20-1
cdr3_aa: CSAKRGGQADTQYF
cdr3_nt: TGCAGTGCTAAGCGGGGGGGCCAGGCAGATACGCAGTATTTT

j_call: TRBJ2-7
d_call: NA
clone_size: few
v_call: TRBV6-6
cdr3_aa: CAEPGTYEQYF
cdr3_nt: TGTGCCGAGCCGGGGACCTACGAGCAGTACTTC

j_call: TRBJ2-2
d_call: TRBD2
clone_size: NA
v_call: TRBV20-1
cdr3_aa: CSARALAGLSRTGELFF
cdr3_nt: TGCAGTGCTAGAGCGTTAGCGGGACTTTCCCGCACCGGGGAGCTGTTTTTT

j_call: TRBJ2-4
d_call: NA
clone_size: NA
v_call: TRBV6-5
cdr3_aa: CASSYAGAPENIQYF
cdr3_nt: TGTGCCAGCAGTTACGCGGGGGCCCCCGAAAACATTCAGTACTTC

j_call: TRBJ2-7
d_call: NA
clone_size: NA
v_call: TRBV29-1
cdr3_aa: CSVSVPSSYEQYF
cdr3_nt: TGCAGCGTGTCCGTACCGAGCTCCTACGAGCAGTACTTC

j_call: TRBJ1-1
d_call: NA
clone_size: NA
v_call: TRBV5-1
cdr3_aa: CASSLIPHEAFF
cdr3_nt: TGCGCCAGCAGCTTGATACCCCACGAAGCTTTCTTT

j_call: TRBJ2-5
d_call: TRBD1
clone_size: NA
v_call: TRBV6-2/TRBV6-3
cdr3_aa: CASNTGGRTRETQYF
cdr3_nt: TGTGCCAGCAACACAGGGGGCCGCACGCGGGAGACCCAGTACTTC

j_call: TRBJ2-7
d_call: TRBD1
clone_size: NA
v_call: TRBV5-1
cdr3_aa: CASSSTGGGYEQYF
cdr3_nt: TGCGCCAGCAGCTCTACAGGGGGCGGGTACGAGCAGTACTTC

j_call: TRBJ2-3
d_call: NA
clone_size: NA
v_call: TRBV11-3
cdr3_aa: CASSRGDADTQYF
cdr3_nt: TGTGCCAGCAGCCGCGGAGATGCAGATACGCAGTATTTT

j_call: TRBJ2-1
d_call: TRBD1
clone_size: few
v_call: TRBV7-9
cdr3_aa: CASSPGQGGVNEQFF
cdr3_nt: TGTGCCAGCAGCCCGGGACAGGGGGGGGTCAATGAGCAGTTCTTC

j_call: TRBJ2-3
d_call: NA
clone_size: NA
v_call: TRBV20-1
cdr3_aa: CSARLVRRPPPDTQYF
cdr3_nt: TGCAGTGCTAGACTAGTACGGAGACCTCCTCCAGATACGCAGTATTTT

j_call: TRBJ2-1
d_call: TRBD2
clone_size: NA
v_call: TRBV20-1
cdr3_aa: CSARGSSGLASGRNEQFF
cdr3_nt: TGCAGTGCTAGAGGGAGTTCGGGTCTGGCTAGCGGACGCAATGAGCAGTTCTTC

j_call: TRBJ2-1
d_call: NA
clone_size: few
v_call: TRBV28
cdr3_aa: CASSFGGRNYNEQFF
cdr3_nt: TGTGCCAGCAGTTTTGGGGGGCGAAACTACAATGAGCAGTTCTTC

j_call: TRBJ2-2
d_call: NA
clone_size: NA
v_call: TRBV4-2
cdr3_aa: CASSQGVVQGGTGELFF
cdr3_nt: TGTGCCAGCAGCCAAGGGGTGGTCCAGGGCGGCACCGGGGAGCTGTTTTTT